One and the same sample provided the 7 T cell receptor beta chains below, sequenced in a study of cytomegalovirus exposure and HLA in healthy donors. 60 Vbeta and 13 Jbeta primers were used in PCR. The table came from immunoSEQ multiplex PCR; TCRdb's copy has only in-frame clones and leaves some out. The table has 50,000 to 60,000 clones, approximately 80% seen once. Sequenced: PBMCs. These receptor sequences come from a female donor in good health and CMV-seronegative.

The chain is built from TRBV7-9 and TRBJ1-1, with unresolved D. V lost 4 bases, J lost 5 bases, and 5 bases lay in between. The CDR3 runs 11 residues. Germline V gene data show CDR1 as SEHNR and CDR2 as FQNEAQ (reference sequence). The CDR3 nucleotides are TGTGCCAGCAGCTCCGGGACTGAAGCTTTCTTT. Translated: CASSSGTEAFF.

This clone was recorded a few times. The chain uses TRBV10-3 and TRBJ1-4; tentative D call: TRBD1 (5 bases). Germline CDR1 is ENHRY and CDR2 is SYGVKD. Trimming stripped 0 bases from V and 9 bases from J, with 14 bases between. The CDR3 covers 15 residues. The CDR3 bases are TGTGCCATCAGTGAGTCGGGGCCCAAGGGTCAAAAACTGTTTTTT. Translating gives CAISESGPKGQKLFF.

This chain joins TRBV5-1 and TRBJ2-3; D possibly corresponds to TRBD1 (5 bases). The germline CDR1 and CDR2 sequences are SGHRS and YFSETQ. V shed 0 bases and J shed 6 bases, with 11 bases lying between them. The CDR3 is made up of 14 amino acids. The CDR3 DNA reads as TGCGCCAGCAGCTTGGAGGGGCGATCGGATACGCAGTATTTT. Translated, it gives CASSLEGRSDTQYF.

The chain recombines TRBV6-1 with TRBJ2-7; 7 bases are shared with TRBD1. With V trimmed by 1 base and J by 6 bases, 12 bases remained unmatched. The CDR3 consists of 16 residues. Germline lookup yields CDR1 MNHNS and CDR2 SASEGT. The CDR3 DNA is TGTGCCAGCAGTGAAGTAGTAGGCAGGGGGTTAGGCGAGCAGTACTTC. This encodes CASSEVVGRGLGEQYF.

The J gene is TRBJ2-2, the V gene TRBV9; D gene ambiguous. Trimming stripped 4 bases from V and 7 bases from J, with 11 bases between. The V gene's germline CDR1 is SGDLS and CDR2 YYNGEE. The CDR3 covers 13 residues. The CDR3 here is CASSFLESGELFF. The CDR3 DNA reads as TGTGCCAGCAGCTTCCTCGAGAGCGGGGAGCTGTTTTTT.

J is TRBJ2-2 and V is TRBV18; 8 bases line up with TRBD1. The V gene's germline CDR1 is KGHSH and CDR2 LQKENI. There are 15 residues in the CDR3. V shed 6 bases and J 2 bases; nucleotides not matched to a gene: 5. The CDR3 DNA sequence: TGTGCCAGCTCCCTACAGGGGGTTAACACCGGGGAGCTGTTTTTT. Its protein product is CASSLQGVNTGELFF.

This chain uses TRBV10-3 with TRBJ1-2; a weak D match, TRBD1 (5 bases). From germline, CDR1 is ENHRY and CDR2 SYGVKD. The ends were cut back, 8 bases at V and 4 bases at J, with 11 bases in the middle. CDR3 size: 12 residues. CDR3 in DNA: TGTGCCATCGGGGCACAATCCTATGGCTACACCTTC. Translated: CAIGAQSYGYTF.